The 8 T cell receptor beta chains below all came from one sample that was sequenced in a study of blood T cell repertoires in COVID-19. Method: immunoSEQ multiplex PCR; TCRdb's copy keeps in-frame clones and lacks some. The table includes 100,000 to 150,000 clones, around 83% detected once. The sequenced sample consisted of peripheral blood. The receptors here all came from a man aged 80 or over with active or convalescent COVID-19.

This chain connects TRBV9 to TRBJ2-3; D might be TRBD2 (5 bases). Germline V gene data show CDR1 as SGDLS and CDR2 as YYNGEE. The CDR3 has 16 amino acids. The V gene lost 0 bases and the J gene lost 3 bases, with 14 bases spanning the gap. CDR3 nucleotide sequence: TGTGCCAGCAGCGTAGGAGGCGGCGGGTTGACAGATACGCAGTATTTT. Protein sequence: CASSVGGGGLTDTQYF.

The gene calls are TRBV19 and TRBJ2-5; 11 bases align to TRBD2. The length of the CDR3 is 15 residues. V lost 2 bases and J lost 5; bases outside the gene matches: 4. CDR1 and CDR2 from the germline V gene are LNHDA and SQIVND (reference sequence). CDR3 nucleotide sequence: TGTGCCAGTAGTATACTAGCGGGGGGTGGGGAGACCCAGTACTTC. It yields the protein CASSILAGGGETQYF.

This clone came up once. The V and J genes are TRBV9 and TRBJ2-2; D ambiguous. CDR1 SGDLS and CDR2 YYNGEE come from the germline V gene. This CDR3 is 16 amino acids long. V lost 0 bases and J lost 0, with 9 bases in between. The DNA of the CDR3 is TGTGCCAGCAGCGTAGGAGCGTTCGCGAACACCGGGGAGCTGTTTTTT. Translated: CASSVGAFANTGELFF.

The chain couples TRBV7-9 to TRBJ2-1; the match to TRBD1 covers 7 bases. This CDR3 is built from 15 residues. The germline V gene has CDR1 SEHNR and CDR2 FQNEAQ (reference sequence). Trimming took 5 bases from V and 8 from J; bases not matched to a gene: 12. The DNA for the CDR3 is TGTGCCAGCAGCCCCTGGACAGGCCCCTTGTATGAGCAGTTCTTC. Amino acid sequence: CASSPWTGPLYEQFF. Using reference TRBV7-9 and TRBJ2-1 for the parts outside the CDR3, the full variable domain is DTGVSQNPRHKITKRGQNVTFRCDPISEHNRLYWYRQTLGQGPEFLTYFQNEAQLEKSRLLSDRFSAERPKGSFSTLEIQRTEQGDSAMYLCASSPWTGPLYEQFFGPGTRLTVL.

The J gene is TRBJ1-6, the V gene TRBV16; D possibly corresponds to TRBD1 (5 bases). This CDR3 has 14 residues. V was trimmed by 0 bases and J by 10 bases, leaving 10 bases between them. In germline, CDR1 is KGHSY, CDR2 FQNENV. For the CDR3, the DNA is TGTGCCAGCAGCCAATCTCGGGGGGGGTCACCCCTCCACTTT. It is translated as CASSQSRGGSPLHF.

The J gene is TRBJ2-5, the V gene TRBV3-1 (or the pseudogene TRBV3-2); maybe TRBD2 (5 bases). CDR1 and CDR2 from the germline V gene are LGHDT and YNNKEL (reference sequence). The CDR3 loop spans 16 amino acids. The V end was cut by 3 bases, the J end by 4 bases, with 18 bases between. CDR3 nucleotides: TGTGCCAGCAGCCAGGGGAGCGGTGGACCCCCAGAGACCCAGTACTTC. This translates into CASSQGSGGPPETQYF.

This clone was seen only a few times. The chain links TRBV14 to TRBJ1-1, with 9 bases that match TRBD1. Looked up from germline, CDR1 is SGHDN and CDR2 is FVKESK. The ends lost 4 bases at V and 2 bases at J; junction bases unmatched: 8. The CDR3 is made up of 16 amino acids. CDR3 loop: CASSLDRGALNTEAFF. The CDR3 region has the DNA TGTGCCAGCAGCCTGGACAGGGGCGCCCTTAACACTGAAGCTTTCTTT. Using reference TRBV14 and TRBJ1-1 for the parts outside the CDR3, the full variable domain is EAGVTQFPSHSVIEKGQTVTLRCDPISGHDNLYWYRRVMGKEIKFLLHFVKESKQDESGMPNNRFLAERTGGTYSTLKVQPAELEDSGVYFCASSLDRGALNTEAFFGQGTRLTVV.

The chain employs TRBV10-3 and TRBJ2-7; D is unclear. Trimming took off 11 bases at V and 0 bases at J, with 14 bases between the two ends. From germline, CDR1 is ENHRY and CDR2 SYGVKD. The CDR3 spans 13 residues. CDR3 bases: TGTGCCGTTGGCCCAGAAAGCTCCTACGAGCAGTACTTC. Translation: CAVGPESSYEQYF.